This section outlines one T cell receptor beta chain sequence together with its context. The V end lost 3 bases, the J end lost 4 bases, and 9 bases lay between the germline ends. The CDR3 spans 13 residues. The germline V gene has CDR1 LGHNA and CDR2 YSLEER. The time point denotes: pre-treatment sample, taken before nivolumab and TIL therapy. This entry comes from a study of TIL therapy for anti-PD-1-resistant metastatic lung cancer. Study in general: Tumors were harvested before any PD-1/PD-L1 blockade.

This was the immunoSEQ v3 assay. Generated by immunoSEQ multiplex PCR, the TCRdb table keeps only in-frame clones and is missing some. The repertoire has 30,000 to 45,000 clones, around 67% of them found once; the top ten carry 4.5% to 7%. Sequences were derived from blood, sampled at baseline. The chain uses TRBV4-3 and TRBJ1-2; weak D call: TRBD1 (6 bases). The source is a person between 25 and 79 years old with non-small cell lung cancer. The CDR3 is CASSHVGGYGYTF. The CDR3 bases are TGCGCCAGCAGCCACGTAGGGGGCTATGGCTACACCTTC.